Following are 20 T cell receptor beta chains from one sample sequenced in a study of human T cells and chemical hapten exposure. Regarding time point: patch test 2, 6 weeks after DPC sensitization. Documented treatment: therapeutic diphenylcyclopropenone sensitization with weekly scalp DPC. TCRdb reanalysed the RACE reads using MiXCR and keeps one entry per CDR3 protein. The sample holds fewer than 85,000 distinct CDR3 sequences, roughly 10% seen once. The source material was whole blood, sampled in connection with sensitization to the hapten diphenylcyclopropenone (DPC). These receptors were collected from a woman in her 30s with alopecia areata. Some clones in this sample may be carry-over from other donors' samples.

This clonotype has ten or more counts. The V call is TRBV9, the J call TRBJ1-6; 10 positions agree with TRBD1. The V and J ends lost 4 bases and 9 bases, in that order; junction bases with no gene match: 7. Germline-derived CDR1 and CDR2 are SGDLS and YYNGEE. The length of the CDR3 is 15 residues. CDR3 nucleotide sequence: TGTGCCAGCAGCCCGGGACAGGGGATCATTTCACCCCTCCACTTT. Its protein is CASSPGQGIISPLHF. The full variable domain, in which reference TRBV9 and TRBJ1-6 provide the parts outside the CDR3, is DSGVTQTPKHLITATGQRVTLRCSPRSGDLSVYWYQQSLDQGLQFLIQYYNGEERAKGNILERFSAQQFPDLHSELNLSSLELGDSALYFCASSPGQGIISPLHFGNGTRLTVT.

In its sample, this clonotype was seen many times. V is TRBV6-2 or TRBV6-3 and J is TRBJ2-2; 9 nucleotides agree with TRBD1. Germline CDR1 MNHEY, CDR2 SVGEGT. This CDR3 region has 15 residues. J gave up 5 bases and V 6 bases, and 7 bases lay outside the gene matches. The CDR3 sequence is CASRPGQGMTGELFF. In DNA form, the CDR3 reads TGTGCCAGCAGACCGGGACAGGGAATGACCGGGGAGCTGTTTTTT.

This clonotype was recorded many times. The chain is built from TRBV20-1 and TRBJ2-7; 9 positions match TRBD2. CDR3 size: 14 residues. V lost 0 bases and J lost 11; bases outside the gene matches: 11. Germline V gives CDR1 DFQATT, CDR2 SNEGSKA (reference sequence). CDR3 coding DNA: TGCAGTGCTAGAGAGGCTAGCGGGACCGAGTGGGAGTACTTC. Translating gives CSAREASGTEWEYF.

This clonotype was observed at least ten times. The rearrangement uses TRBV28 and TRBJ2-1; the D gene is possibly TRBD1 (7 bases). Trimming pared 8 bases from V and 6 bases from J, leaving 23 bases between. The CDR3 contains 16 residues. Germline CDR1 reads MDHEN; CDR2 reads SYDVKM. As DNA, the CDR3 is TGTGCCAGCGAAAGTAAGGCAGGGGGGTCCCTCAATGAGCAGTTCTTC. Amino acid sequence: CASESKAGGSLNEQFF.

The V gene is TRBV25-1, the J gene TRBJ2-2, with 8 bases aligning to TRBD2. The CDR3 extends over 15 amino acids. Losses at the gene ends were 1 base for V and 8 bases for J; bases not matched to a gene: 6. From germline, CDR1 is MGHDK and CDR2 SYGVNS. CDR3 sequence reads: CASSELPGGSGELFF. CDR3 in DNA: TGTGCCAGCAGTGAATTGCCGGGAGGGAGTGGGGAGCTGTTTTTT. The full variable domain, its missing parts supplied by reference TRBV25-1 and TRBJ2-2, is EADIYQTPRYLVIGTGKKITLECSQTMGHDKMYWYQQDPGMELHLIHYSYGVNSTEKGDLSSESTVSRIRTEHFPLTLESARPSHTSQYLCASSELPGGSGELFFGEGSRLTVL.

The chain links TRBV10-3 to TRBJ1-5, with 9 nucleotides matching TRBD1. Per the germline V gene, CDR1 is ENHRY and CDR2 is SYGVKD. The CDR3 has 14 residues. With V trimmed by 8 bases and J by 3 bases, 5 bases remained unmatched. The CDR3: CAIGTGLANQPQHF. As DNA, the CDR3 is TGTGCCATCGGGACAGGGCTCGCCAATCAGCCCCAGCATTTT.

This clonotype was detected only a few times. The J gene is TRBJ1-1, the V gene TRBV7-2, with 7 bases matching TRBD1. V dropped 1 base and J dropped 8; count of bases not matched to a gene: 4. The length of the CDR3 is 13 residues. CDR1 and CDR2 (germline): SGHTA, FQGNSA. CDR3 bases: TGTGCCAGCAGCTTAGGGGCGGACAGGGAAGCTTTCTTT. This sequence encodes CASSLGADREAFF.

This clonotype was seen ten or more times. The gene calls are TRBV27 and TRBJ2-3; possible D gene TRBD2, 5 bases. This CDR3 comprises 16 residues. Trimming cost V 1 base and J 1 base, with 12 bases left between them. Per germline, CDR1 MNHEY and CDR2 SMNVEV (reference sequence). CDR3 loop: CASSLWSSSRTDTQYF. CDR3 DNA: TGTGCCAGCAGTTTATGGTCTAGCAGCCGCACAGATACGCAGTATTTT.

This clonotype was observed at least ten times. The V gene is TRBV27, the J gene TRBJ1-6; D not certain. The germline V gene encodes CDR1 MNHEY and CDR2 SMNVEV (reference sequence). The CDR3 runs 15 residues. Between the trimmed V and J ends, which lost 4 bases and 10 bases, there was a span of 17 bases. The CDR3 loop reads CASSYGMGMSSPLHF. The CDR3 DNA follows: TGTGCCAGCAGTTATGGGATGGGCATGAGCTCACCCCTCCACTTT.

J is TRBJ2-3 and V is TRBV3-1; no firm D call. This CDR3 contains 14 residues. V lost 3 bases and J 1 base, leaving 8 bases between the germline ends. Germline-derived CDR1 and CDR2 are LGHDT and YNNKEL (reference sequence). CDR3 loop: CASSHSAGTDTQYF. Here the CDR3 DNA reads TGTGCCAGCAGCCATTCTGCTGGCACAGATACGCAGTATTTT.

The CDR3 DNA reads TGCAGCGGTTTTACAGGGGGCGCGGACACTGAAGCTTTCTTT. This translates into CSGFTGGADTEAFF. The rearrangement links TRBV29-1 to TRBJ1-1; TRBD1 agrees at 9 bases. The germline CDR1 and CDR2 sequences are SQVTM and ANQGSEA. The CDR3 has 14 residues. The J segment lost 3 bases and the V segment lost 7 bases, leaving 9 bases of the junction unmatched.

This clonotype was picked up many times. V and J are TRBV7-2 and TRBJ1-4, with D perhaps matching TRBD1 (6 bases). CDR1 is SGHTA and CDR2 is FQGNSA in the germline V gene. Between the trimmed V and J ends, which lost 4 bases and 4 bases, there was a span of 13 bases. The CDR3 sequence is 15 residues long. In nucleotides, the CDR3 is TGTGCCAGCAGCTCCCGACAGGATTTTAATGAAAAACTGTTTTTT. This gives the protein CASSSRQDFNEKLFF.

This clonotype was counted ten times or more. Mismatch with germline at one junction end may stem from a read error. The chain is built from TRBV7-6 and TRBJ2-3, with a weak D call TRBD1 (6 bases). This CDR3 has 14 residues. CDR1 and CDR2 from the germline V gene are SGHVS and FNYEAQ. The CDR3 DNA follows: TGTGCCACCAGCCCGGGAAATATAGGGGGTACGCAGTATTTT. As protein: CATSPGNIGGTQYF.

This rearrangement joins TRBV15 to TRBJ1-5; 7 bases fit TRBD1. The ends lost 0 bases at V and 1 base at J; junction bases unmatched: 0. The CDR3 has 15 amino acids. Germline lookup yields CDR1 LNHNV and CDR2 YYDKDF (reference sequence). The CDR3, as DNA: TGTGCCACCAGCAGAGACAGGGGGAGCAATCAGCCCCAGCATTTT. Translation: CATSRDRGSNQPQHF.

This clonotype was seen only a few times. The gene calls are TRBV9 and TRBJ2-7; 16 nucleotides agree with TRBD2. V lost 3 bases and J lost 4; bases outside the gene matches: 4. In germline, CDR1 is SGDLS, CDR2 YYNGEE. The CDR3 consists of 16 residues. The CDR3 reads CASSAGLAGGLYEQYF. CDR3 nucleotide sequence: TGTGCCAGCAGCGCGGGACTAGCGGGAGGGCTGTACGAGCAGTACTTC.

This clonotype occurred many times. The chain combines TRBV7-2 with TRBJ1-5; no reliable D call. The CDR3 covers 14 residues. Germline values: CDR1 SGHTA, CDR2 FQGNSA. Trimming removed 1 base at V and 6 bases at J, with 10 bases between. CDR3 in amino acids: CASSLDSPAQPQHF. The CDR3 DNA reads TGTGCCAGCAGCTTAGATTCGCCGGCTCAGCCCCAGCATTTT.

This clonotype came up a few times. The CDR3 bases are TGCAGCGTTGAAATATTTGGGACAGACTATAACTATGGCTACACCTTC. It codes for CSVEIFGTDYNYGYTF. This chain uses TRBV29-1 with TRBJ1-2; 7 nucleotides align to TRBD1. This CDR3 region has 16 residues. The junction had 10 bases not matched to a gene; V was cut back by 2 bases and J by 1 base. The germline CDR1 and CDR2 sequences are SQVTM and ANQGSEA.

The table lists this clonotype with many counts. This sequence joins TRBV6-2 or TRBV6-3 and TRBJ1-5; unclear D gene. V dropped 7 bases and J dropped 5 bases, with 12 bases sitting between them. Germline V gene lookup returns CDR1 MNHEY and CDR2 SVGEGT. This CDR3 region has 13 residues. Written as DNA, the CDR3 is TGTGCCAGCAACCCTGGAAACGATCAGCCCCAGCATTTT. It is translated as CASNPGNDQPQHF.

The V gene is TRBV4-3, the J gene TRBJ2-7; unclear D gene. Germline lookup yields CDR1 LGHNA and CDR2 YSLEER. The CDR3 has 16 residues. Trimming removed 0 bases from V and 4 bases from J, with 16 bases in between. The CDR3 here is CASSQDASSYPYEQYF. The CDR3 nucleotides are TGCGCCAGCAGCCAAGATGCCAGTAGTTACCCGTACGAGCAGTACTTC.

This clonotype occurred many times. The chain combines TRBV18 with TRBJ2-4; D ambiguous. The ends were cut back, 2 bases at V and 1 base at J, with 12 bases in the middle. The CDR3 has 16 amino acids. Germline CDR1 is KGHSH and CDR2 is LQKENI. The DNA for the CDR3 is TGTGCCAGCTCACCAGAGAGGACCCGTGCCAAAAACATTCAGTACTTC. Residues: CASSPERTRAKNIQYF.